A selection of T cell receptor beta chains follows, all from one sample in a study of long-term antiretroviral therapy in people with HIV. TCRdb's table, derived via immunoSEQ multiplex PCR, lists solely in-frame clones and lacks some. The profile shows roughly 10,000 clones, around 82% of them singletons. The sample in question was unsorted PBMCs, obtained 1.8 years after starting antiretroviral therapy. The origin of the receptors is a man aged 35 to 55 with HIV. Each CDR3 is given with its conserved first and last residue. D genes are given only for firm matches. Not all rows give a size; the values are once, few, many and, for expanded clones, a class.

NA TRBJ2-1 TRBD2 TRBV7-3 TGTGCCAGCAGCTCCCGACTAGCTTCATACAATGAGCAGTTCTTC CASSSRLASYNEQFF
NA TRBJ2-2 NA TRBV9 TGTGCCAGTTTACACCAGGGCACCGGGGAGCTGTTTTTT CASLHQGTGELFF
NA TRBJ1-4 NA TRBV4-3 TGCGCCAGCAGCCAAGGCCTCTACGGTCCTAATGAAAAACTGTTTTTT CASSQGLYGPNEKLFF
NA TRBJ2-2 TRBD2 TRBV2 TGTGCCAGCAGGGAGACTAGCCGGAACACCGGGGAGCTGTTTTTT CASRETSRNTGELFF
NA TRBJ2-7 TRBD1 TRBV19 TGTGCCAGTAGTCGAACAGGGGCCTCCTACGAGCAGTACTTC CASSRTGASYEQYF
NA TRBJ1-2 NA TRBV2 TGTGCCAGCGGAACACAGGGTGTCTATGGCTACACCTTC CASGTQGVYGYTF
NA TRBJ1-4 NA TRBV2 TGTGCCAGCAGTGGTCCCACAGGAGGCGATGAAAAACTGTTTTTT CASSGPTGGDEKLFF
NA TRBJ2-2 NA TRBV9 TGTGCCAGCAGCGTAAATACCGGGGAGCTGTTTTTT CASSVNTGELFF
few TRBJ2-1 NA TRBV9 TGTGCCAGCAGCGTAGGGAGGCTCGGCGCGGAGTCCTACAATGAGCAGTTCTTC CASSVGRLGAESYNEQFF
NA TRBJ2-2 TRBD2 TRBV7-7 TGTGCCAGCAGCTTAATCGCGGGAGATACCGGGGAGCTGTTTTTT CASSLIAGDTGELFF
NA TRBJ1-1 NA TRBV28 TGTGCCATCTTCTCATGGGGCTTGAACACTGAAGCTTTCTTT CAIFSWGLNTEAFF
NA TRBJ2-7 TRBD1 TRBV9 TGTGCCAGCAGCGGTACAGGGGGTCGTTACGAGCAGTACTTC CASSGTGGRYEQYF
NA TRBJ1-1 NA TRBV6-5 TGTGCCAGCAGTTCCAAGATCTGGGGCACGGACACTGAAGCTTTCTTT CASSSKIWGTDTEAFF
NA TRBJ2-5 TRBD2 TRBV11-2 TGTGCCAGCAGCTTAGGTGTCAGTAGCGGGAGCCAAGAGACCCAGTACTTC CASSLGVSSGSQETQYF
once TRBJ2-1 NA TRBV7-9 TGTGCCAGCAGCCCAGGGACGGAGAGGGAGCAGTTCTTC CASSPGTEREQFF